Listed here is a single TCR beta chain. Its antigen is not identified. Ages of hyperthyroidism patients ran from 18 to 65, and their diagnoses were new, under 2 months' duration. Patients were diagnosed from clinical symptoms, serum thyroxine, TRAb, thyroid ultrasound and orbital computed tomography. This sample stems from a study of Graves' ophthalmopathy and Graves' hyperthyroidism. Study-wide points: Its predictions of ophthalmopathy progression gave the model 60% to 71% sensitivity and about 72% specificity. Blood also harbored most expanded thyroid clonotypes above 0.001 frequency.

Germline CDR1 is KGHDR and CDR2 is SFDVKD. CDR3 size: 14 residues. Trimming at V came to 9 bases and at J to 3 bases, leaving 4 bases not matched to a gene. The study amplified TCR beta CDR3 regions using RNA transcripts. HTBI primers were employed in first-round RT-PCR, then a second-round multiplex PCR followed. MiXCR was run by TCRdb on the multiplex PCR reads, yielding one entry per CDR3 protein. The sample consists of 500,000 to 600,000 distinct CDR3 sequences, under 45% of them appearing once. The sequence was collected from an adult man with Graves' hyperthyroidism. The chain recombines TRBV24-1 with TRBJ2-5; 12 bases align to TRBD1. The sequenced sample consisted of peripheral blood or thyroid tissue (not recorded which). This CDR3 is CATGTGGPKETQYF. The CDR3 DNA follows: TGTGCCACCGGGACAGGGGGCCCCAAAGAGACCCAGTACTTC.